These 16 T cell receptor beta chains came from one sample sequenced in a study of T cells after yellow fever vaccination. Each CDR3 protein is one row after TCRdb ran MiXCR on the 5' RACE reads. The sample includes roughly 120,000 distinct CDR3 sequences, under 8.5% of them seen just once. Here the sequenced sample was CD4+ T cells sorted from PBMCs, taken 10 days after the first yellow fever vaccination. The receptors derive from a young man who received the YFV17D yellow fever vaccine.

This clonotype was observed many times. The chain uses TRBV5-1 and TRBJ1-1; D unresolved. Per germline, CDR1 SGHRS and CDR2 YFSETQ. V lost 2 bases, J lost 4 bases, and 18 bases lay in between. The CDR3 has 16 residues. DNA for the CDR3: TGCGCCAGCAGCTTAGACCGGTGGGCGGGGAGCACTGAAGCTTTCTTT. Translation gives CASSLDRWAGSTEAFF.

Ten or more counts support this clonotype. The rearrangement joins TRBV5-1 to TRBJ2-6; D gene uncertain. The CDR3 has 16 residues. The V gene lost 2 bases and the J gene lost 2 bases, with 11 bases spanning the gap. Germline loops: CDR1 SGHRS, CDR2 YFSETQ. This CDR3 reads CASSFEARAGANVLTF. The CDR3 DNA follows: TGCGCCAGCAGCTTTGAAGCCCGAGCTGGGGCCAACGTCCTGACTTTC.

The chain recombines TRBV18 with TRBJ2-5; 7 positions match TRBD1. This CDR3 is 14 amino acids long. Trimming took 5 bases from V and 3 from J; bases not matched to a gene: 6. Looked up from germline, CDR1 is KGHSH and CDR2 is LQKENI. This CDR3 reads CASSSRGNKETQYF. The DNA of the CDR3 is TGTGCCAGCTCATCCAGGGGGAACAAAGAGACCCAGTACTTC.

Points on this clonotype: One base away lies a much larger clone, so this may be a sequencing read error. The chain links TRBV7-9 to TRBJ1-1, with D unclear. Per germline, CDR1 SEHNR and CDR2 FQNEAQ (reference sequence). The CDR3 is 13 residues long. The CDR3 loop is CASLYKVNTKAFF. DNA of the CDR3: TGTGCCAGCCTATACAAGGTGAACACTAAAGCTTTCTTT.

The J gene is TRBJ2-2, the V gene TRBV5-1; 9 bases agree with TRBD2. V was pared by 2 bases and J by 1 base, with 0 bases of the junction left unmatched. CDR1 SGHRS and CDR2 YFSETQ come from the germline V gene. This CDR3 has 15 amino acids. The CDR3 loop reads CASSFSGGNTGELFF. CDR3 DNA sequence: TGCGCCAGCAGCTTTAGCGGGGGGAACACCGGGGAGCTGTTTTTT.

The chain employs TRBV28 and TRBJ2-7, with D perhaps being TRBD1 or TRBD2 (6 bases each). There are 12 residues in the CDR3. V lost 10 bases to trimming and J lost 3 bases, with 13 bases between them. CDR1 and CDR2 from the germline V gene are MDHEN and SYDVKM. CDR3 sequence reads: CATREGGYEQYV. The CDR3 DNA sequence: TGTGCCACCCGCGAGGGGGGCTACGAGCAGTACGTC.

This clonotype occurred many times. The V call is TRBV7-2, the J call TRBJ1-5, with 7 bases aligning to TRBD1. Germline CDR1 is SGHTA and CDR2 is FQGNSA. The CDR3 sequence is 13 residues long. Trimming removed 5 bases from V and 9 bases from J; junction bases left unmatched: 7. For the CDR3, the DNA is TGTGCCAGCAGCCGGGACAGTATAACGCCCCAGCATTTT. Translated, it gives CASSRDSITPQHF.

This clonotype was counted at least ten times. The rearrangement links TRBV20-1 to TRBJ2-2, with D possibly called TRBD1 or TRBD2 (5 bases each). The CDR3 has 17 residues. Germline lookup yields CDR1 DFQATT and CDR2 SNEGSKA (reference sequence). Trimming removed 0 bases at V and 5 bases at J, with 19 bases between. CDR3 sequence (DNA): TGCAGTGCTAGAGATATTTGGGGGTCCCGACGTACCGGGGAGCTGTTTTTT. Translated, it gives CSARDIWGSRRTGELFF.

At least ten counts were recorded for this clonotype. The CDR3 nucleotides are TGTGCCAGCAGTTACCAACCTCTAGCGGGGGGGCATCCTTCCGGAGAGCAGTACGTC. Residues: CASSYQPLAGGHPSGEQYV. The chain couples TRBV6-2 or TRBV6-3 to TRBJ2-7; 12 bases line up with TRBD2. V lost 2 bases, J lost 7 bases, and 18 bases stayed unmatched. The CDR3 is made up of 19 amino acids. The germline V gene has CDR1 MNHEY and CDR2 SVGEGT.

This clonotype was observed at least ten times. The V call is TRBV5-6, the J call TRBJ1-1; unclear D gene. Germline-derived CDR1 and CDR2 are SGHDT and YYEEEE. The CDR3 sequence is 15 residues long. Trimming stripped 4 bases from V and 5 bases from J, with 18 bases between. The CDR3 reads CASSAGPKRRTEAFF. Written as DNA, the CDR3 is TGTGCCAGCAGCGCAGGACCCAAGCGGAGAACTGAAGCTTTCTTT. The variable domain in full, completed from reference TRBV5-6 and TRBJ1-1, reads DAGVTQSPTHLIKTRGQQVTLRCSPKSGHDTVSWYQQALGQGPQFIFQYYEEEERQRGNFPDRFSGHQFPNYSSELNVNALLLGDSALYLCASSAGPKRRTEAFFGQGTRLTVV.

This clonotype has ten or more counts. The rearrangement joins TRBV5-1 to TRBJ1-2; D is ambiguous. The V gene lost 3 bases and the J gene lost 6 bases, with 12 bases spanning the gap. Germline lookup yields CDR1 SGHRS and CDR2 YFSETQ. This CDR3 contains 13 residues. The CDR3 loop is CASSSKIHDGYTF. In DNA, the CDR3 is TGCGCCAGCAGCTCGAAGATTCACGATGGCTACACCTTC.

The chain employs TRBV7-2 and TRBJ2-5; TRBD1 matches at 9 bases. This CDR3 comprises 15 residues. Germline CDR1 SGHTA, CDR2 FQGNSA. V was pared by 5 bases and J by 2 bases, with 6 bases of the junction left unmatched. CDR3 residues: CASSDRGGGQETQYF. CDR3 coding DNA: TGTGCCAGCAGCGACAGGGGGGGGGGACAAGAGACCCAGTACTTC.

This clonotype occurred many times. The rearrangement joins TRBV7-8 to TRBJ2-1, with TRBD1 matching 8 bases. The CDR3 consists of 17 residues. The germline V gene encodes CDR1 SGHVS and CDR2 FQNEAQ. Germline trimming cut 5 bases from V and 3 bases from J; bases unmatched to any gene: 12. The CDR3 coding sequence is TGTGCCAGCAGCCCACCCAGGGGGCGTCAATTCTACAATGAGCAGTTCTTC. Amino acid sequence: CASSPPRGRQFYNEQFF.

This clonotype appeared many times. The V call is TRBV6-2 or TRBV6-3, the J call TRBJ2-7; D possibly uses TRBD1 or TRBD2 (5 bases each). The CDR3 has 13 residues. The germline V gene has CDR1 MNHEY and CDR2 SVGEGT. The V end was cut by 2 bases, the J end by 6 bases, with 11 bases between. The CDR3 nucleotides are TGTGCCAGCAGTTACGGGAGCAGGGCCGAGCAGTACGTC. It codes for CASSYGSRAEQYV.

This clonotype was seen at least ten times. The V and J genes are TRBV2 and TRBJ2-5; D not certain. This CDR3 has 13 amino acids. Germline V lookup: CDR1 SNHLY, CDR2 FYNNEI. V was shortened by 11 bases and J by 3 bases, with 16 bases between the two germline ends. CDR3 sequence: CARSSGLEETQYF. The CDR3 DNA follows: TGTGCCCGCTCGTCGGGCCTAGAAGAGACCCAGTACTTC.

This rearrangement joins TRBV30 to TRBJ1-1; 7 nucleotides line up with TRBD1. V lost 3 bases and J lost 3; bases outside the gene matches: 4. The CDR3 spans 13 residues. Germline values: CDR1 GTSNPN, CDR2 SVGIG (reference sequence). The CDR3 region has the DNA TGTGCCTGGAGCGCCGACAGGGACACTGAAGCTTTCTTT. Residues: CAWSADRDTEAFF.